The 11 T cell receptor beta chains below were found in one sample sequenced in a study of blood T cell repertoires in COVID-19. The data were produced by immunoSEQ multiplex PCR, yet TCRdb's version contains in-frame clones alone and is incomplete. The table shows more than 80,000 clones, with around four fifths occurring only once. Material: peripheral blood. The origin of the receptors is a human donor in a cohort sampled during active COVID-19.

The V gene is TRBV4-2, the J gene TRBJ2-7, with D maybe TRBD2 (6 bases). The V and J ends lost 0 bases and 1 base respectively, with 10 bases between them. The CDR3 has 15 residues. CDR1 and CDR2 (germline): LGHNA, YNFKEQ. The CDR3 DNA follows: TGTGCCAGCAGCCAAGAAGGCGGGATGTCCTACGAGCAGTACTTC. It specifies CASSQEGGMSYEQYF.

V and J are TRBV7-2 and TRBJ1-2; 8 bases are shared with TRBD1. V was pared by 4 bases and J by 8 bases, with 6 bases of the junction left unmatched. Germline CDR1 reads SGHTA; CDR2 reads FQGNSA. The CDR3 totals 13 residues. CDR3 nucleotides: TGTGCCAGCAGCTCCAGGGGGCAGGACGGCTACACCTTC. This encodes CASSSRGQDGYTF.

The chain uses TRBV15 and TRBJ2-7, with D unresolved. Germline CDR1 and CDR2: LNHNV and YYDKDF (reference sequence). The length of the CDR3 is 13 residues. Trimming shortened V by 6 bases and J by 3 bases, and 12 bases separated the two germline ends. CDR3 sequence (DNA): TGTGCCACCAGAGTAGCTAGTAACTACGAGCAGTACTTC. Translating it yields CATRVASNYEQYF.

This clone was recorded only once. V and J are TRBV28 and TRBJ1-4; D not certain. The CDR3 loop spans 14 amino acids. V lost 8 bases and J 3 bases, leaving 13 bases between the germline ends. Germline CDR1 and CDR2: MDHEN and SYDVKM. The CDR3 reads CASLLAGANEKLFF. The CDR3, as DNA: TGTGCCAGCCTGCTGGCGGGAGCTAATGAAAAACTGTTTTTT.

J is TRBJ1-1 and V is TRBV6-5; D possibly corresponds to TRBD1 (6 bases). There are 13 residues in the CDR3. V lost 1 base to trimming and J lost 7 bases, with 10 bases between them. Per the germline V gene, CDR1 is MNHEY and CDR2 is SVGAGI. The CDR3 DNA reads as TGTGCCAGCAGTTACTACGAGGGGGATGAAGCTTTCTTT. The encoded protein is CASSYYEGDEAFF.

V and J are TRBV10-2 and TRBJ2-5, with TRBD2 identical over 8 bases. V lost 6 bases and J lost 5; bases outside the gene matches: 11. The CDR3 runs to 15 residues. Germline-derived CDR1 and CDR2 are WSHSY and SAAADI. CDR3 region: CASSGPGGADETQYF. CDR3 bases: TGCGCCAGCAGCGGGCCGGGGGGGGCGGATGAGACCCAGTACTTC.

The chain combines TRBV19 with TRBJ1-4, with 8 bases fitting TRBD1. The V gene's germline CDR1 is LNHDA and CDR2 SQIVND (reference sequence). The trim removed 5 bases at V and 4 bases at J, leaving 3 bases unmatched. CDR3 length equals 14 residues. CDR3: CASSGQGRNEKLFF. The CDR3 DNA sequence: TGTGCCAGTAGTGGACAGGGCCGTAATGAAAAACTGTTTTTT.

V gene TRBV28 combines with J gene TRBJ1-6; unclear D gene. V gave up 6 bases and J gave up 0 bases, with 15 bases separating them. CDR1 is MDHEN and CDR2 is SYDVKM in the germline V gene. This CDR3 comprises 17 residues. This CDR3 reads CASSSIRNRSYNSPLHF. The CDR3, as DNA: TGTGCCAGCAGCAGTATTCGTAACCGCTCCTATAATTCACCCCTCCACTTT.

The chain is built from TRBV4-1 and TRBJ2-3; 13 nucleotides match TRBD2. CDR1 is MGHRA and CDR2 is YSYEKL in the germline V gene. J gave up 6 bases and V 5 bases, and 5 bases lay outside the gene matches. This CDR3 region has 15 residues. CDR3 in amino acids: CASSSRLAGGDTQYF. CDR3 DNA: TGCGCCAGCAGCTCCCGACTAGCGGGGGGTGATACGCAGTATTTT.

The V and J genes are TRBV3-1 (or the pseudogene TRBV3-2) and TRBJ1-3; 7 bases fit TRBD1. The V segment lost 5 bases and the J segment 2 bases; nucleotides outside the gene matches: 3. The CDR3 consists of 14 residues. Germline-derived CDR1 and CDR2 are LGHDT and YNNKEL (reference sequence). CDR3 in amino acids: CASSSQGPGNTIYF. CDR3 nucleotide sequence: TGTGCCAGCAGCTCACAGGGGCCTGGAAACACCATATATTTT.

The gene calls are TRBV4-1 and TRBJ1-4; TRBD1 agrees at 7 bases. CDR1 and CDR2 (germline): MGHRA, YSYEKL. This CDR3 comprises 15 residues. Trimming at V came to 2 bases and at J to 3 bases, leaving 3 bases not matched to a gene. CDR3 protein: CASSQWTGANEKLFF. The CDR3, as DNA: TGCGCCAGCAGCCAATGGACAGGAGCTAATGAAAAACTGTTTTTT.